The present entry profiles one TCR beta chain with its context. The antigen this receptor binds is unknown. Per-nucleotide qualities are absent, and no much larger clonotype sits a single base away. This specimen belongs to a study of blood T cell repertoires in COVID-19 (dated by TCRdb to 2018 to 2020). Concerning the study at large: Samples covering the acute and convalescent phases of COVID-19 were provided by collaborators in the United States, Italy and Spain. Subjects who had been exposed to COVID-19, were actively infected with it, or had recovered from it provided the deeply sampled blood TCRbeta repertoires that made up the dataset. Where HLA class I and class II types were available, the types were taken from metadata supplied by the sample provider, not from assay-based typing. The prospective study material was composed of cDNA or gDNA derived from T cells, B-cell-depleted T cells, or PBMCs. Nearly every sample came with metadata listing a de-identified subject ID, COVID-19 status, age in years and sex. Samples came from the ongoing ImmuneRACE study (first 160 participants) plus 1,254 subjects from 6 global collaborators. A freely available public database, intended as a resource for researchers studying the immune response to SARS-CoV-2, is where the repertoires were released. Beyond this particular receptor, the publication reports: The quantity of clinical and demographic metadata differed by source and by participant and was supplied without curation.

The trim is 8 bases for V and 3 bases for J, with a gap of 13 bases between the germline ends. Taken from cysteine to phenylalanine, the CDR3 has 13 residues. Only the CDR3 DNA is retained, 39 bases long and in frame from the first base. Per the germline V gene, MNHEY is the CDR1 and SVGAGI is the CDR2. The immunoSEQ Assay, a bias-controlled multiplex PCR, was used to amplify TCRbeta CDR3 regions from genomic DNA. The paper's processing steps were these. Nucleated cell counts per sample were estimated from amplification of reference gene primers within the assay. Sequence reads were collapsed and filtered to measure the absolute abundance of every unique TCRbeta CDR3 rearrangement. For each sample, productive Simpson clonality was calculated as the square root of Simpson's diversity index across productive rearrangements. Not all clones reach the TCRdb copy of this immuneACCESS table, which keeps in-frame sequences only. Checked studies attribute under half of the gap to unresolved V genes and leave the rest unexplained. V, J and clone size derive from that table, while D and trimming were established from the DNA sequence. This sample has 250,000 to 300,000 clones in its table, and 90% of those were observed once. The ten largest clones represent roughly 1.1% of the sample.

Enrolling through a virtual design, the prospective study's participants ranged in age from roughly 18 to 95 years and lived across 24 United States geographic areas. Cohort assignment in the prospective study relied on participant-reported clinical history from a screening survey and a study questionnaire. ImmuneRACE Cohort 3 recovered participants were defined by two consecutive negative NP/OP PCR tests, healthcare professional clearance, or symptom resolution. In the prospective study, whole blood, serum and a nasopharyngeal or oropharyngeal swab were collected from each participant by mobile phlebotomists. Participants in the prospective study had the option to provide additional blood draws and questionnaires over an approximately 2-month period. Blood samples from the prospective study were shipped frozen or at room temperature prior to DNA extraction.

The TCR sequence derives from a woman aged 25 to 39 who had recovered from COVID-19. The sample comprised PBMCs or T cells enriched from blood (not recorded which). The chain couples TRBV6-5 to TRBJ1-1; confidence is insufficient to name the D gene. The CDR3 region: CASEGGRYTEAFF. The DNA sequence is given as TGTGCCAGCGAAGGCGGGCGCTACACTGAAGCTTTCTTT.